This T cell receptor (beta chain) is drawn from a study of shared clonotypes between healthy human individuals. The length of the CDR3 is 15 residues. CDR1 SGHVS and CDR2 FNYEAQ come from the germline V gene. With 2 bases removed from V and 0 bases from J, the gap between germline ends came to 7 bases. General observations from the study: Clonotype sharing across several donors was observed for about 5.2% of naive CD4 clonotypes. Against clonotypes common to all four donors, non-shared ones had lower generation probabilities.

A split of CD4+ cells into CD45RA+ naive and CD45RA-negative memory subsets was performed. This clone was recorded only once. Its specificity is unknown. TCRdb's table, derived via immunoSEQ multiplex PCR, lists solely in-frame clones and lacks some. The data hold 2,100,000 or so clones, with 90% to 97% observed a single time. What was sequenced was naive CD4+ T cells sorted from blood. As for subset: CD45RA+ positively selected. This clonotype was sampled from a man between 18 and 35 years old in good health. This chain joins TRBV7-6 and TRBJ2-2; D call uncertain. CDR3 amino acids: CASSLSGTNTGELFF. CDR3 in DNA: TGTGCCAGCAGCTTATCAGGCACGAACACCGGGGAGCTGTTTTTT.